What follows are 30 T cell receptor beta chains derived from one specimen sequenced in a study of T cell repertoires in cytomegalovirus infection. In TCRdb, the reads were re-called with MiXCR into one record per CDR3 protein. This table holds approximately 590,000 distinct CDR3 sequences, about 40% found once. For these receptors, no antigen is known. The sample in question was cultured PBMCs, obtained from culture after CMV antigen stimulation. These receptors all come from a human donor in good health (CMV status not recorded). Some clones in this sample may be carry-over from other donors' samples.

This clonotype was picked up a small number of times. The rearrangement links TRBV7-2 to TRBJ1-5; no clear D gene. Per germline, CDR1 SGHTA and CDR2 FQGNSA. This CDR3 has 15 amino acids. V was clipped by 4 bases and J by 2 bases, with 12 bases between them. The CDR3 reads CASSSLFQGNQPQHF. The CDR3 DNA reads as TGTGCCAGCAGCTCCCTATTTCAGGGCAATCAGCCCCAGCATTTT.

The chain combines TRBV7-2 with TRBJ2-1; perhaps TRBD1 as D (6 bases). CDR3 size: 15 residues. Trimming stripped 0 bases from V and 6 bases from J, with 12 bases between. Looked up from germline, CDR1 is SGHTA and CDR2 is FQGNSA. CDR3 in DNA: TGTGCCAGCAGCTTAGCCTTAGGGGGTGGCAATGAGCAGTTCTTC. Its protein product is CASSLALGGGNEQFF. The variable domain in full, completed from reference TRBV7-2 and TRBJ2-1, reads GAGVSQSPSNKVTEKGKDVELRCDPISGHTALYWYRQSLGQGLEFLIYFQGNSAPDKSGLPSDRFSAERTGGSVSTLTIQRTQQEDSAVYLCASSLALGGGNEQFFGPGTRLTVL.

This clonotype occurred a few times. This rearrangement joins TRBV7-2 to TRBJ1-4; no clear D. Trimming stripped 4 bases from V and 8 bases from J, with 17 bases between. The CDR3 spans 15 residues. Per the germline V gene, CDR1 is SGHTA and CDR2 is FQGNSA. The CDR3 bases are TGTGCCAGCAGCTCCCTCGCGGGGTATTCCGAAAAACTGTTTTTT. This encodes CASSSLAGYSEKLFF.

The V gene is TRBV6-2 or TRBV6-3, the J gene TRBJ1-4, with D unclear. CDR3 length: 16 residues. Germline CDR1 reads MNHEY; CDR2 reads SVGEGT. The V and J ends lost 0 bases and 0 bases respectively, with 8 bases between them. CDR3 in DNA: TGTGCCAGCAGTTACTCGACGGAGTCAACTAATGAAAAACTGTTTTTT. As protein: CASSYSTESTNEKLFF.

The rearrangement links TRBV7-2 to TRBJ2-2, with D possibly TRBD2 on 5 matching bases. Germline V lookup: CDR1 SGHTA, CDR2 FQGNSA. The CDR3 runs to 16 residues. V was pared by 1 base and J by 3 bases, with 12 bases between. The CDR3 sequence: CASSLGPRVHTGELFF. DNA of the CDR3: TGTGCCAGCAGCTTAGGTCCGAGGGTACACACCGGGGAGCTGTTTTTT.

The V and J genes are TRBV7-9 and TRBJ2-2; a weak D match, TRBD1 (8 bases). The CDR3 runs 16 residues. The V end lost 5 bases, the J end lost 4 bases, and 17 bases lay between the germline ends. The germline V gene encodes CDR1 SEHNR and CDR2 FQNEAQ (reference sequence). The CDR3 coding sequence is TGTGCCAGCAGCCCTCGCACAGGGGGGGGCACCGGGGAGCTGTTTTTT. It translates to CASSPRTGGGTGELFF.

The CDR3 is CASSLEMGGTEAFF. The CDR3 DNA sequence: TGTGCCAGCAGCTTAGAAATGGGGGGTACTGAAGCTTTCTTT. V is TRBV7-2 and J is TRBJ1-1, with D perhaps matching TRBD1 (5 bases). Looked up from germline, CDR1 is SGHTA and CDR2 is FQGNSA. The CDR3 covers 14 residues. Trimming took off 1 base at V and 5 bases at J, with 11 bases between the two ends.

This clonotype has only a few counts. The chain uses TRBV7-2 and TRBJ2-3; TRBD2 matches at 8 bases. The V and J ends lost 5 bases and 2 bases, in that order; junction bases with no gene match: 6. CDR1 is SGHTA, CDR2 FQGNSA, per germline. CDR3 size: 15 residues. CDR3 in DNA: TGTGCCAGCAGCCCGGGGGGGGTGACCACAGATACGCAGTATTTT. Residues: CASSPGGVTTDTQYF.

The sample holds a few counts of this clonotype. This chain links TRBV12-3 or TRBV12-4 with TRBJ2-7; 7 positions match TRBD2. The ends lost 5 bases at V and 1 base at J; junction bases unmatched: 11. The CDR3 runs 16 residues. The CDR3 region is CASSTWRQGGSYEQYF. The CDR3 region has the DNA TGTGCCAGCAGTACCTGGCGGCAGGGAGGGTCCTACGAGCAGTACTTC.

This CDR3 reads CASSLNRLQPQHF. The CDR3 nucleotides read TGTGCCAGCAGTCTCAACAGGTTGCAGCCCCAGCATTTT. The gene calls are TRBV12-3 or TRBV12-4 and TRBJ1-5, with D perhaps matching TRBD1 (5 bases). Trimming removed 5 bases from V and 7 bases from J, with 12 bases in between. This CDR3 is built from 13 residues.

This clonotype was found a few times. The chain uses TRBV7-2 and TRBJ2-7; TRBD1 agrees at 8 bases. The CDR3 extends over 16 amino acids. Germline CDR1 reads SGHTA; CDR2 reads FQGNSA. The V segment lost 5 bases and the J segment 1 base; nucleotides outside the gene matches: 10. The CDR3 reads CASSRAGTGKSYEQYF. DNA for the CDR3: TGTGCCAGCAGCCGAGCCGGGACAGGTAAATCCTACGAGCAGTACTTC.

The chain combines TRBV12-3 or TRBV12-4 with TRBJ2-3; D is undetermined. The CDR3 sequence is 15 residues long. Trimming stripped 3 bases from V and 0 bases from J, with 10 bases between. The CDR3 nucleotides are TGTGCCAGCAGTTTTGACGGAGTAAGCACAGATACGCAGTATTTT. Protein product: CASSFDGVSTDTQYF.

The genes are TRBV19 and TRBJ1-2; D possibly corresponds to TRBD1 (6 bases). Germline lookup yields CDR1 LNHDA and CDR2 SQIVND (reference sequence). V shed 6 bases and J shed 0 bases, with 14 bases lying between them. This CDR3 is 15 amino acids long. Here the CDR3 reads CASRDRSITNYGYTF. CDR3 DNA sequence: TGTGCCAGTAGGGACAGAAGTATCACTAACTATGGCTACACCTTC.

The chain has TRBV27 and TRBJ2-7, with a weak D call TRBD1 (5 bases). Germline loops: CDR1 MNHEY, CDR2 SMNVEV (reference sequence). The CDR3 is made up of 14 amino acids. Trimming took 2 bases from V and 5 from J, leaving 13 bases between them. CDR3 sequence reads: CASSLKGIVDEQYF. The CDR3 region has the DNA TGTGCCAGCAGTTTAAAGGGGATAGTCGACGAGCAGTACTTC.

This chain links TRBV12-3 or TRBV12-4 with TRBJ1-2, with 9 positions matching TRBD1. The CDR3 sequence is 13 residues long. Trimming at V came to 6 bases and at J to 8 bases, leaving 7 bases not matched to a gene. The CDR3 region has the DNA TGTGCCAGCAGCATGACAGGGGGTGGGGGCTACACCTTC. This sequence encodes CASSMTGGGGYTF.

The chain uses TRBV6-1 and TRBJ2-6; the match to TRBD1 covers 9 bases. The V gene's germline CDR1 is MNHNS and CDR2 SASEGT. CDR3 size: 19 residues. Trimming cost V 5 bases and J 4 bases; bases outside gene matches: 15. The DNA for the CDR3 is TGTGCCAGCAGTTGGCCCCGGGACAGGGAGCGAATAGGGGCCAACGTCCTGACTTTC. Translation gives CASSWPRDRERIGANVLTF.

V and J are TRBV5-4 and TRBJ1-3; 9 nucleotides agree with TRBD1. The germline gives CDR1 SGHNT, CDR2 YYREEE (reference sequence). The CDR3 is 15 residues long. V lost 2 bases to trimming and J lost 5 bases; unmatched junction nucleotides: 5. The CDR3 loop is CASSLQGATRNTIYF. The CDR3 coding sequence is TGTGCCAGCAGCTTACAGGGGGCGACTAGAAACACCATATATTTT.

The J gene is TRBJ1-2, the V gene TRBV12-3 or TRBV12-4; maybe TRBD1 (6 bases). This CDR3 spans 14 amino acids. V dropped 3 bases and J dropped 4 bases, with 12 bases sitting between them. As DNA, the CDR3 is TGTGCCAGCAGTTTCGGCGGGGGCGGCTATGGCTACACCTTC. Translation gives CASSFGGGGYGYTF.

CDR3 residues: CASYGWDRGNSPLHF. The DNA for the CDR3 is TGTGCCAGTTATGGATGGGACAGGGGTAATTCACCCCTCCACTTT. V and J are TRBV6-6 and TRBJ1-6, with TRBD1 identical over 10 bases. V dropped 9 bases and J dropped 6; count of bases not matched to a gene: 8. CDR3 size: 15 residues. The germline V gene encodes CDR1 MNHNY and CDR2 SVGAGI (reference sequence).

Note on this clonotype: Since a much larger clone is just one base distant, this may be a read error. The rearrangement joins TRBV7-6 to TRBJ2-2; TRBD2 matches at 7 bases. With 1 base clipped from V and 3 bases from J, the junction kept 2 bases outside the gene matches. The CDR3 is made up of 15 amino acids. Germline-derived CDR1 and CDR2 are SGHVS and FNYEAQ. The CDR3 nucleotides read TGTGCCAGCAGCTTAGAACTAGCGTACACCGGGGAGCTGTTTTTT. Its protein product is CASSLELAYTGELFF.

The chain carries TRBV7-2 and TRBJ2-5; D is perhaps TRBD1 (6 bases). This CDR3 region has 16 residues. CDR1 is SGHTA, CDR2 FQGNSA, per germline. Trimming took off 0 bases at V and 5 bases at J, with 16 bases between the two ends. The CDR3 reads CASSLAGRTARETQYF. The CDR3 DNA sequence: TGTGCCAGCAGCTTAGCCGGAAGGACAGCCAGGGAGACCCAGTACTTC.

This clonotype was seen ten or more times. J is TRBJ1-2 and V is TRBV7-2; D unresolved. Germline V lookup: CDR1 SGHTA, CDR2 FQGNSA. The CDR3 length is 13 residues. V lost 0 bases to trimming and J lost 8 bases, with 10 bases between them. CDR3 sequence reads: CASSLALDGGYTF. The CDR3 nucleotides read TGTGCCAGCAGCTTAGCGCTTGACGGGGGCTACACCTTC.

Turning to this clonotype: Relative to the germline gene, one junction end is altered; a read error may explain this. The genes are TRBV28 and TRBJ1-1, with 7 nucleotides matching TRBD1. Per the germline V gene, CDR1 is MDHEN and CDR2 is SYDVKM. This CDR3 has 11 residues. CDR3 amino acids: CASILGGRAFF. CDR3 nucleotide sequence: TGTGCCAGCATTTTAGGGGGCAGGGCTTTCTTT.

The chain has TRBV6-8 and TRBJ1-5; D is undetermined. This CDR3 is built from 12 residues. The germline V gene has CDR1 MNHGY and CDR2 SAAAGT. Deletions cut 5 bases from V and 5 bases from J, with 7 bases between. CDR3 loop: CASSTLDQPQHF. In nucleotides, the CDR3 is TGTGCCAGCAGTACCTTAGATCAGCCCCAGCATTTT.

The rearrangement joins TRBV12-3 or TRBV12-4 to TRBJ2-4, with D perhaps matching TRBD1 (6 bases). CDR3 length: 14 residues. V lost 7 bases, J lost 3 bases, and 13 bases lay in between. The CDR3 is CASTPDSSKNIQYF. The CDR3 DNA reads as TGTGCCAGCACCCCGGACAGCAGCAAAAACATTCAGTACTTC.

This rearrangement joins TRBV6-8 to TRBJ2-7; 10 nucleotides match TRBD2. The V gene's germline CDR1 is MNHGY and CDR2 SAAAGT. Losses at the gene ends were 6 bases for V and 6 bases for J; bases not matched to a gene: 11. This CDR3 is built from 15 residues. CDR3 amino acids: CASSRSGRGPGEQYF. CDR3 bases: TGTGCCAGCAGCCGAAGCGGGAGGGGGCCGGGCGAGCAGTACTTC.

J is TRBJ2-5 and V is TRBV20-1; D ambiguous. The germline V gene encodes CDR1 DFQATT and CDR2 SNEGSKA (reference sequence). Trimming took 2 bases from V and 1 from J, leaving 5 bases between them. CDR3 size: 12 residues. CDR3 protein: CSARLVQETQYF. Written as DNA, the CDR3 is TGCAGTGCTAGACTGGTCCAAGAGACCCAGTACTTC.

Only a few counts were recorded for this clonotype. The chain links TRBV7-9 to TRBJ1-4, with a weak D call TRBD1 (6 bases). This CDR3 has 13 residues. Germline V gene sequence: CDR1 SEHNR, CDR2 FQNEAQ (reference sequence). V lost 3 bases, J lost 8 bases, and 10 bases lay in between. The CDR3 nucleotides read TGTGCCAGCAGCTTCACAGGGAGGGAAAAACTGTTTTTT. As protein: CASSFTGREKLFF.

The chain is built from TRBV12-3 or TRBV12-4 and TRBJ2-7; D is unresolved. Trimming cost V 1 base and J 3 bases, with 7 bases left between them. The CDR3 extends over 13 amino acids. CDR3 region: CASSLGADYEQYF. As DNA, the CDR3 is TGTGCCAGCAGTTTAGGGGCTGACTACGAGCAGTACTTC.

This clonotype was seen a handful of times. The genes are TRBV7-2 and TRBJ1-5; D is perhaps TRBD1 (6 bases). This CDR3 has 15 residues. V dropped 1 base and J dropped 4 bases, with 11 bases sitting between them. The germline V gene encodes CDR1 SGHTA and CDR2 FQGNSA. Here the CDR3 reads CASSLGTGINQPQHF. As DNA, the CDR3 is TGTGCCAGCAGCTTAGGAACAGGGATTAATCAGCCCCAGCATTTT.